This is a list of T cell receptor beta chains from one sample in a study of T cell repertoires in cytomegalovirus infection. Their antigen targets remain unknown. TCRdb re-derived calls from the reads in MiXCR, one entry per CDR3 protein. The profile covers hundreds of thousands of distinct CDR3 sequences, with about a third appearing a single time and about an eighth taken by the ten largest. The material was cultured CD8+ T cells from PBMCs, obtained from culture after CMV antigen stimulation. All receptors derive from a human donor in good health (CMV status not recorded). Some clones in this sample may be carry-over from other donors' samples. CDR3s include the opening cysteine and the closing phenylalanine or tryptophan. A D gene is named only where the DNA matches it firmly. Size values are once, few and many counts, or a class for expanded clones, and some rows have none.

V,size,D,J,DNA,CDR3
TRBV12-3/TRBV12-4,.,.,TRBJ1-5,TGTGCCAGCAGTCCGCGGGGAAACAATCAGCCCCAGCATTTT,CASSPRGNNQPQHF
TRBV7-2,few,TRBD2,TRBJ2-5,TGTGCCAGCAGCGAGGGACTAGCGGGGGACGAGACCCAGTACTTC,CASSEGLAGDETQYF
TRBV7-7,few,TRBD1,TRBJ2-1,TGTGCTAGCAGCTCCGACAGGGGTAACAATGAGCAGTTCTTC,CASSSDRGNNEQFF
TRBV7-2,many,.,TRBJ2-1,TGTGCCAGCAGCTTAGCTTACAATGAGCAGTTCTTC,CASSLAYNEQFF
TRBV5-5,.,TRBD1,TRBJ1-5,TGTGCCAGCAGCTTAGGACAGGGTGACCAGCATTTT,CASSLGQGDQHF
TRBV13,few,.,TRBJ2-2,TGTGCCAGCAGCTCTGGTAGCGGATACACCGGGGAGCTGTTTTTT,CASSSGSGYTGELFF
TRBV7-8,many,.,TRBJ2-7,TGTGCCAGCAGCTTAGTCGCGGGGTCGGGCGAGCAGTACTTC,CASSLVAGSGEQYF
TRBV24-1,.,TRBD2,TRBJ2-3,TGTGCCACCAGTGATTCATCTAGCGGGGGCCCATCAGATACGCAGTATTTT,CATSDSSSGGPSDTQYF
TRBV27,.,.,TRBJ2-7,TGTGCCAGCAGCGAGTTGAGGGACGGACCCTACGAGCAGTACTTC,CASSELRDGPYEQYF
TRBV6-5,few,.,TRBJ1-1,TGTGCCAGCAGGGGCCTACAGGGAGGAAACACTGAAGCTTTCTTT,CASRGLQGGNTEAFF
TRBV6-2/TRBV6-3,.,.,TRBJ2-2,TGTGCCACCGATCCGGCCAGCGGGGAGCTGTTTTTT,CATDPASGELFF
TRBV5-4,.,TRBD2,TRBJ2-1,TGTGCCAGCAGCTTGAGTTCCAGCGGGGGCCCCCACGGTATCGATGTGCAGTTCTTC,CASSLSSSGGPHGIDVQFF
TRBV6-2/TRBV6-3,.,TRBD2,TRBJ2-3,TGTGCCAGCGGGAGAGTCAGAGTAGCGGGTGGGGTGGATACGCAGTATTTT,CASGRVRVAGGVDTQYF
TRBV7-9,.,.,TRBJ2-7,TGTGCCAGCACGGAGGGAATACGGGAGCAGTACTTC,CASTEGIREQYF
TRBV20-1,few,.,TRBJ1-2,TGCAGTGCACGGGGGGCGGGAGACTATGGCTACACCTTC,CSARGAGDYGYTF
TRBV7-2,many,TRBD1,TRBJ2-5,TGTGCCAGCAGTCGACAGGGTGGGATGACCCAGTACTTC,CASSRQGGMTQYF
TRBV28,.,TRBD1,TRBJ1-5,TGTGCCAGCAGACTACAGGGGTTTAGCAATCAGCCCCAGCATTTT,CASRLQGFSNQPQHF
TRBV4-1,few,.,TRBJ2-5,TGCGCCAGCAGCCAAGCCGACGGGGTGGAGACCCAGTACTTC,CASSQADGVETQYF
TRBV19,few,.,TRBJ2-3,TGTGCCAGTAGTGCGGCCCGCGGGACAACGGATACGCAGTATTTT,CASSAARGTTDTQYF
TRBV7-9,.,TRBD1,TRBJ1-1,TGTGCCAGCAGCCCAGGGGGTAAGGACACTGAAGCTTTCTTT,CASSPGGKDTEAFF
TRBV3-1,few,.,TRBJ1-1,TGTGCCAGCAGCCCGGACACCAACACTGAAGCTTTCTTT,CASSPDTNTEAFF
TRBV20-1,once,TRBD2,TRBJ2-1,TGCAGTGCTAGAGGTCGGGCGGGGACTAGGACCTACAATGAGCAGTTCTTC,CSARGRAGTRTYNEQFF
TRBV4-1,.,.,TRBJ1-5,TGCGCCAGCAGCCAATTTTCGAATCAGCCCCAGCATTTT,CASSQFSNQPQHF
TRBV7-6,many,.,TRBJ1-1,TGTGCCAGCAGCTTAGCGGAAGGGCCCTACACTGAAGCTTTCTTT,CASSLAEGPYTEAFF
TRBV28,.,.,TRBJ1-4,TGTGCCAGCAGTTTGGGGAGAATGCGGGGTGAAAAACTGTTTTTT,CASSLGRMRGEKLFF
TRBV6-2/TRBV6-3,few,TRBD2,TRBJ2-5,TGTGCCAGCAGTCTCCCGGGACTAGTTGAGACCCAGTACTTC,CASSLPGLVETQYF
TRBV6-8,.,TRBD1,TRBJ1-2,TGTGCCAGCAGTTACCGGGACAGATACTATGGCTACACCTTC,CASSYRDRYYGYTF
TRBV5-1,.,TRBD1,TRBJ2-1,TGCGCCAGCAGCTTAAACAGGGGAAAAAGTTACACACGATCCTCCAATGAGCAGTTCTTC,CASSLNRGKSYTRSSNEQFF
TRBV4-1,.,.,TRBJ2-3,TGCGCCAGCAGCCAAGGTGTCGGACTGGGGACAGATACGCAGTATTTT,CASSQGVGLGTDTQYF
TRBV3-1,.,.,TRBJ2-7,TGTGCCAGCAGCCAAAGAATAGGACAGAAGAGCTCCTACGAGCAGTACTTC,CASSQRIGQKSSYEQYF
TRBV6-1,few,.,TRBJ2-7,TGTGCCAGCAGCCCCGGGATTTGGGATATCTACGAGCAGTACTTC,CASSPGIWDIYEQYF
TRBV2,.,.,TRBJ1-5,TGTGCCAGCAGTGAAGCGGAAACAGGAGCCCATAATCAGCCCCAGCATTTT,CASSEAETGAHNQPQHF
TRBV12-3/TRBV12-4,many,.,TRBJ1-1,TGTGCCAGCACCCGCGCGGGGGGGGGGAACACTGAAGCTTTCTTT,CASTRAGGGNTEAFF